This T cell receptor beta chain appears in the sequencing data of a study of blood T cell repertoires in COVID-19. Study-wide background: Italy, Spain and the United States were the sources of the convalescent and acute COVID-19 samples. From T cells, B-cell-depleted T cells, or PBMCs came the material, which was cDNA or gDNA.

CDR1 is SGHTA and CDR2 is FQGNSA in the germline V gene. Trimming stripped 5 bases from V and 0 bases from J, with 14 bases between. This CDR3 is 16 amino acids long. Original processing methods: Reference gene primer amplification yielded estimated nucleated cell counts. Generated by immunoSEQ multiplex PCR, the TCRdb table keeps only in-frame clones and is missing some. V and J calls and clone size come straight from that table; D and trimming were deduced from the DNA. Among roughly 140,000 clones listed, almost 80% were seen once. The sequenced sample consisted of peripheral blood. The chain recombines TRBV7-2 with TRBJ1-5; tentatively, D is TRBD1 (6 bases). This clonotype originated in a man between 45 and 60 years old with active or convalescent COVID-19. CDR3 DNA: TGTGCCAGCAGCCTCGGACAGCCTTATAGCAATCAGCCCCAGCATTTT. This codes for CASSLGQPYSNQPQHF.